This TCR beta chain was sequenced during a study of cytomegalovirus exposure and HLA in healthy donors. General study results and limits: Immune exposure data for these donors was limited to CMV serostatus. Further analysis, carried out later, found HLA-associated TCR beta chains more clonally expanded than equally common other chains.

As to this clone: What it binds is not known.

Researchers ran the PCR with 60 Vbeta and 13 Jbeta primers. This table comes from immunoSEQ multiplex PCR, and its TCRdb copy is limited to in-frame clones, with some not included. This table has 170,000 or so clones, around 86% appearing once. Losses at the gene ends were 6 bases for V and 4 bases for J; bases not matched to a gene: 6. Germline V lookup: CDR1 SGHTA, CDR2 FQGNSA. This CDR3 has 14 amino acids. V usage is TRBV7-2 and J usage is TRBJ2-1; 7 nucleotides align to TRBD2. The sample taken for sequencing was PBMCs. The TCR was taken from a man in his fifties or sixties in good health and CMV-seronegative. The CDR3 DNA is TGTGCCAGCAGGCCCACCGGGGGGTACAATGAGCAGTTCTTC. Its translation: CASRPTGGYNEQFF.